This passage covers 12 T cell receptor beta chains from one sample sequenced in a study of T-cell memory formation after mild COVID-19. TCRdb called the 5' RACE reads again in MiXCR, with one record for every CDR3 protein. The table shows approximately 250,000 distinct CDR3 sequences, with 15% to 20% occurring only once. The sample taken for sequencing was PBMCs or a T cell subset sorted from them (not recorded which). The receptor source for this set is a man between 18 and 29 years old who had mild COVID-19 (a few samples of this study predate the infection). Cell type and time point are not known.

The rearrangement uses TRBV30 and TRBJ2-1; D is uncertain. The CDR3 loop spans 13 amino acids. The germline V and J ends were trimmed by 0 bases and 0 bases, with 3 bases remaining between them. CDR1 and CDR2 (germline): GTSNPN, SVGIG (reference sequence). The CDR3 DNA reads TGTGCCTGGAGTGTGGACTCCTACAATGAGCAGTTCTTC. Translating gives CAWSVDSYNEQFF.

CDR3 in DNA: TGCAGTGCTAGGGGAAAATGGACTGAAGCTTTCTTT. This encodes CSARGKWTEAFF. The chain employs TRBV20-1 and TRBJ1-1; no clear D. With 3 bases removed from V and 5 bases from J, the gap between germline ends came to 10 bases. Germline lookup yields CDR1 DFQATT and CDR2 SNEGSKA (reference sequence). This CDR3 has 12 amino acids.

This clonotype was counted only a few times. J is TRBJ2-1 and V is TRBV4-3, with D unresolved. The V end was cut by 1 base, the J end by 4 bases, with 8 bases between. Germline CDR1 is LGHNA and CDR2 is YSLEER. CDR3 size: 14 residues. CDR3 coding DNA: TGCGCCAGCAGCCAAGCTGAATTATACAATGAGCAGTTCTTC. Protein: CASSQAELYNEQFF.

In its sample, this clonotype was seen a few times. V gene TRBV10-3 combines with J gene TRBJ2-7; D may be TRBD1 or TRBD2 (6 bases each). Looked up from germline, CDR1 is ENHRY and CDR2 is SYGVKD. V was pared by 10 bases and J by 0 bases, with 19 bases between. This CDR3 is 15 amino acids long. The CDR3 spells CATFGGTLGSYEQYV. Written as DNA, the CDR3 is TGTGCCACCTTTGGGGGGACACTTGGCTCCTACGAGCAGTACGTC.

This chain links TRBV29-1 with TRBJ2-5, with D perhaps TRBD1 (5 bases). The V gene's germline CDR1 is SQVTM and CDR2 ANQGSEA. This CDR3 comprises 15 residues. Trimming stripped 1 base from V and 5 bases from J, with 17 bases between. CDR3 DNA sequence: TGCAGCGTTGAAGGTAGCAGGGTGGAACTCGAGACCCAGTACTTC. Protein product: CSVEGSRVELETQYF. Full variable domain (remainder filled in from reference TRBV29-1 and TRBJ2-5): SAVISQKPSRDICQRGTSLTIQCQVDSQVTMMFWYRQQPGQSLTLIATANQGSEATYESGFVIDKFPISRPNLTFSTLTVSNMSPEDSSIYLCSVEGSRVELETQYFGPGTRLLVL.

About this clonotype: One end of the junction varies from germline; a read error may be responsible. The genes are TRBV7-7 and TRBJ2-5, with 8 bases lining up with TRBD2. Germline V gene lookup returns CDR1 SSHAT and CDR2 FNYEAQ (reference sequence). CDR3 length: 15 residues. CDR3 bases: TGTGCTAGCAGCTTTACCGGGACTAGTCCTGAGACCCAGTACTTC. Translated, it gives CASSFTGTSPETQYF.

The V and J genes are TRBV30 and TRBJ2-3; D not certain. The CDR3 covers 14 residues. Germline V gene lookup returns CDR1 GTSNPN and CDR2 SVGIG (reference sequence). The germline V and J ends were trimmed by 0 bases and 3 bases, with 10 bases remaining between them. The CDR3: CAWSVDFGTDTQYF. The CDR3 DNA reads TGTGCCTGGAGTGTCGACTTCGGTACAGATACGCAGTATTTT.

In this sample, this clonotype turned up a few times. The chain employs TRBV7-2 and TRBJ1-6; perhaps TRBD1 as D (5 bases). Trimming left V 10 bases short and J 9 bases short, with 13 bases between. Germline V lookup: CDR1 SGHTA, CDR2 FQGNSA. There are 12 residues in the CDR3. The CDR3 DNA reads as TGTGCCATGGAGCAGGGTGGTTCACCCCTCCACTTT. This sequence encodes CAMEQGGSPLHF.

This clonotype appeared many times. The rearrangement links TRBV7-6 to TRBJ2-7; D remains ambiguous. This CDR3 comprises 11 residues. The germline CDR1 and CDR2 sequences are SGHVS and FNYEAQ. Trimming left V 1 base short and J 5 bases short, with 3 bases between. The CDR3 coding sequence is TGTGCCAGCAGCTTAGGGGACGAGCAGTACTTC. Translated: CASSLGDEQYF.

The CDR3 region is CASSQDVEAFF. Here the CDR3 DNA reads TGCGCCAGCAGCCAAGATGTTGAAGCTTTCTTT. V gene TRBV4-1 combines with J gene TRBJ1-1; D remains unclear. The CDR3 totals 11 residues. CDR1 is MGHRA and CDR2 is YSYEKL in the germline V gene. V gave up 0 bases and J gave up 7 bases, with 3 bases separating them.

As to this clonotype: This clone may be a read error of a much larger clone one base away. V usage is TRBV7-9 and J usage is TRBJ2-3; unclear D gene. This CDR3 contains 10 residues. The germline gives CDR1 SEHNR, CDR2 FQNEAQ (reference sequence). CDR3 residues: CAISTDTQYF. CDR3 coding DNA: TGTGCCATCAGCACAGATACGCAGTATTTT.

This clonotype was seen at least ten times. The chain uses TRBV29-1 and TRBJ2-3; D gene ambiguous. Trimming took off 5 bases at V and 4 bases at J, with 16 bases between the two ends. CDR3 length: 14 residues. CDR1 is SQVTM and CDR2 is ANQGSEA in the germline V gene. The CDR3 loop is CSVLLPPGSDTQYF. The CDR3 bases are TGCAGCGTTCTCTTGCCTCCCGGATCAGATACGCAGTATTTT.